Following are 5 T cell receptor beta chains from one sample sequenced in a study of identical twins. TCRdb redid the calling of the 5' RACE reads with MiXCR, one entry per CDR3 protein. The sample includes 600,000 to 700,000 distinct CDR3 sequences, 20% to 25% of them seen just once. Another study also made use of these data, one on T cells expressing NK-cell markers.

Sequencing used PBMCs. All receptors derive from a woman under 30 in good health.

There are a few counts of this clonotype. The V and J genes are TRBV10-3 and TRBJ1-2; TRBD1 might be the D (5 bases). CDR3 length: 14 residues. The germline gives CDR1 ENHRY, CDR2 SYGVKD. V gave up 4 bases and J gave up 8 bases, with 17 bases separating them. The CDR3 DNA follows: TGTGCCATCAGTGGGGCTCAGGGCCGACGGGGCTACACCTTC. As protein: CAISGAQGRRGYTF.

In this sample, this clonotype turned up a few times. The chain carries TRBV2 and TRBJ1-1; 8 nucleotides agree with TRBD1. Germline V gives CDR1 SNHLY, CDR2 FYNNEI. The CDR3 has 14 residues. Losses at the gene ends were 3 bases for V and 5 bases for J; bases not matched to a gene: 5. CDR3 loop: CASSDGQGATEAFF. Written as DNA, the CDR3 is TGTGCCAGCAGTGACGGACAGGGAGCGACTGAAGCTTTCTTT.

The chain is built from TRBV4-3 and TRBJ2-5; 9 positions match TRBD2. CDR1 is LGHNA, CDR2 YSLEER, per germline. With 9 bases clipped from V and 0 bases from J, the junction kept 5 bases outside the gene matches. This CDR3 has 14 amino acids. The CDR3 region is CARTSGTYQETQYF. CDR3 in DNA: TGCGCCAGGACTAGCGGAACGTACCAAGAGACCCAGTACTTC.

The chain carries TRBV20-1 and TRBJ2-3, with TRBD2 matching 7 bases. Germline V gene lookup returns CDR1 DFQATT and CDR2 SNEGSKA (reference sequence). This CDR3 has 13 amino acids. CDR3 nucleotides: TGCAGCGCGGACGGGGAGGGGACAGATACGCAGTATTTT. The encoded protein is CSADGEGTDTQYF.

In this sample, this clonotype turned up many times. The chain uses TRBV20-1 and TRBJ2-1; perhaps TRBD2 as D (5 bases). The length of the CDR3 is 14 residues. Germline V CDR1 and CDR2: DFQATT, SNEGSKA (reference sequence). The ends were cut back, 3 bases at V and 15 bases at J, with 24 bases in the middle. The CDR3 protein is CSASAGVGSGKRFF. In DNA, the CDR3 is TGCAGTGCTAGTGCCGGGGTCGGCAGTGGTAAAAGGTTCTTC.